Here is one T cell receptor (beta chain) with its context. These data originate in a study of shared clonotypes between healthy human individuals. Study-wide background: Participating donors consisted of two women and a few men aged 18 to 49.

The CDR3 is 14 residues long. V was clipped by 2 bases and J by 2 bases, with 10 bases between them. Germline CDR1 reads MNHNY; CDR2 reads SVGAGI (reference sequence). Measured with immunoSEQ multiplex PCR; TCRdb has only the in-frame clones, and not every one. Of over 2 million clones in the sample, roughly 92% were seen once. The specimen was naive CD4+ T cells from PBMCs. Subset indicated: CD45RA+ positively selected. The chain joins TRBV6-6 to TRBJ2-7; D is possibly TRBD1 or TRBD2 (5 bases each). This TCR was sampled from a man between 18 and 29 years old in good health. Some clones in this sample may be carry-over from other donors' samples. CDR3 in DNA: TGTGCCAGCAGTTACAGGGACGAGACCTACGAGCAGTACTTC. It specifies CASSYRDETYEQYF.